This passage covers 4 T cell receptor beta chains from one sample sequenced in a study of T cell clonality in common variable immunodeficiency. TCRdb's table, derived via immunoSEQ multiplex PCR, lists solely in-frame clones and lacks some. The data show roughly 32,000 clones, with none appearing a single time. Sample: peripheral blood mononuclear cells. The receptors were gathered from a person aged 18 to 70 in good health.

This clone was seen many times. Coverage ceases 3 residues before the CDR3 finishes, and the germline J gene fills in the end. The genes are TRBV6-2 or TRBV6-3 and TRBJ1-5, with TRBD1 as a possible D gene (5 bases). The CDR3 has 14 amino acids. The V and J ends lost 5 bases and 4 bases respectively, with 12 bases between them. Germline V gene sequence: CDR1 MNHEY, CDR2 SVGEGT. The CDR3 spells CASSHGHLNQPQHF. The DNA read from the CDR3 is TGTGCCAGCAGTCACGGACACCTTAATCAGCCC.

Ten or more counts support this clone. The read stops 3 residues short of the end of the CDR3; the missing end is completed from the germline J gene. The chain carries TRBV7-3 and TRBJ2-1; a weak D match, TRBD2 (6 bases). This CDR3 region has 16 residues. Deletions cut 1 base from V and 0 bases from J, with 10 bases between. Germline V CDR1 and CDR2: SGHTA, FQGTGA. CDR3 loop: CASSLRRGDSYNEQFF. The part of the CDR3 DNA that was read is TGTGCCAGCAGCTTAAGACGCGGGGACTCCTACAATGAG.

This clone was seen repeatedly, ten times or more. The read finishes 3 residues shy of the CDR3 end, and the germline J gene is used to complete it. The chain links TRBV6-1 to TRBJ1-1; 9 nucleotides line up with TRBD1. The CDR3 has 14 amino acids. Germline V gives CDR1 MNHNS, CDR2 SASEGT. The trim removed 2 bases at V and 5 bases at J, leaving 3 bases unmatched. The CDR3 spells CASSERDRVTEAFF. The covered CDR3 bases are TGTGCCAGCAGTGAAAGGGACAGGGTGACTGAA.

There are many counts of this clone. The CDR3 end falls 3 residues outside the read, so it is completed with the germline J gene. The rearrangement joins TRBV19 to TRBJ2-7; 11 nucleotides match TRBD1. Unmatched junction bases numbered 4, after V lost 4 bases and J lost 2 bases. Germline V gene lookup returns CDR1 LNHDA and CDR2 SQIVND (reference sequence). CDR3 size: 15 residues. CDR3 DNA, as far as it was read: TGTGCCAGTAGTAGGCAGGACAGGGGGCCCTACGAG. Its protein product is CASSRQDRGPYE. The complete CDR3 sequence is CASSRQDRGPYEQYF.